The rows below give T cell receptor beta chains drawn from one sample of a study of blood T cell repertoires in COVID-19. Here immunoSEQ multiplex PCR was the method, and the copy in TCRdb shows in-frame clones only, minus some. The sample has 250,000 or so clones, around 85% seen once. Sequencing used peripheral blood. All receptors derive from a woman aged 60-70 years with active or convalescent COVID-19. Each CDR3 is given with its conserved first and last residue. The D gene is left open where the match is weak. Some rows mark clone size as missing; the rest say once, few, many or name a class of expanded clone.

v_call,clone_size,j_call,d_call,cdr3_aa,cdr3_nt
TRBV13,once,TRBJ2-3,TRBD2,CASSLEREVIDTQYF,TGTGCCAGCAGCTTAGAGCGGGAGGTAATAGATACGCAGTATTTT
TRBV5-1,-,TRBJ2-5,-,CASSLPTGQETQYF,TGCGCCAGCAGCCTACCGACAGGCCAAGAGACCCAGTACTTC
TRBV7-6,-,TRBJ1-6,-,CASSLAAQASSPLHF,TGTGCCAGCAGCTTAGCGGCCCAGGCCAGTTCACCCCTCCACTTT
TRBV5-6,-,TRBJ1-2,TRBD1,CASSLASRGAYGYTF,TGTGCCAGCAGCTTGGCTTCCAGGGGGGCCTATGGCTACACCTTC
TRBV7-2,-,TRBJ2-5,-,CASSPAGIQETQYF,TGTGCCAGCAGCCCGGCGGGGATCCAAGAGACCCAGTACTTC
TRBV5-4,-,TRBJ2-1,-,CASSATRSEQFF,TGTGCCAGCAGCGCAACTAGGAGTGAGCAGTTCTTC
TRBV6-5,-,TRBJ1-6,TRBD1,CASRETGTSPLHF,TGTGCCAGCAGGGAGACAGGGACCTCACCCCTCCACTTT
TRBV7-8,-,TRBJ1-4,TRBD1,CASSAYRGRSANEKLFF,TGTGCCAGCAGCGCATACAGGGGAAGGTCGGCTAATGAAAAACTGTTTTTT
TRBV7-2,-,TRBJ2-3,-,CASSLAGVAFRDTQYF,TGTGCCAGCAGCTTAGCGGGAGTGGCATTCAGAGATACGCAGTATTTT
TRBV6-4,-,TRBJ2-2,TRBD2,CASSDSGLAGVGELFF,TGTGCCAGCAGTGACTCGGGACTAGCGGGAGTCGGGGAGCTGTTTTTT
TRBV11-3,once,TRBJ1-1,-,CASSRDRMNTEAFF,TGTGCCAGCAGCCGAGACAGAATGAACACTGAAGCTTTCTTT
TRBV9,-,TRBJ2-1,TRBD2,CASSPPSGRRGNEQFF,TGTGCCAGCAGCCCCCCTAGCGGGAGGAGGGGCAATGAGCAGTTCTTC
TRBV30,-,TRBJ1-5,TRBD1,CAWSPGTASNQPQHF,TGTGCCTGGAGTCCAGGGACAGCTTCCAATCAGCCCCAGCATTTT
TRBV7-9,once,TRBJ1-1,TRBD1,CASSHGQGNTEAFF,TGTGCCAGCAGCCACGGACAGGGGAACACTGAAGCTTTCTTT
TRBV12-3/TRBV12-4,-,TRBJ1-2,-,CASSLSGWATYTF,TGTGCCAGCAGTTTAAGTGGGTGGGCCACCTACACCTTC
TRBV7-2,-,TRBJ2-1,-,CASSFSRAGNNEQFF,TGTGCCAGCAGCTTCTCCAGGGCAGGAAACAATGAGCAGTTCTTC
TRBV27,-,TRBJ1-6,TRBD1,CASSLAGGGYNSPLHF,TGTGCCAGCAGTTTAGCAGGGGGCGGGTATAATTCACCCCTCCACTTT
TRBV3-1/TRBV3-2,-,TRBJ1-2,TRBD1,CASSQALETGAYTF,TGTGCCAGCAGCCAAGCCCTCGAGACAGGGGCCTACACCTTC
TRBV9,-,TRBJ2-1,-,CASSTSRGKQTYNEQFF,TGTGCCAGCAGCACCTCAAGGGGCAAGCAAACCTACAATGAGCAGTTCTTC
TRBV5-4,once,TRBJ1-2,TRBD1,CASSLTGTGSVYGYTF,TGTGCCAGCAGCTTAACGGGGACAGGGAGTGTCTATGGCTACACCTTC
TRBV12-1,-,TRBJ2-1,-,CASSSRRPRTSNYNEQFF,TGTGCCAGCAGCTCAAGACGTCCAAGGACTAGCAACTACAATGAGCAGTTCTTC
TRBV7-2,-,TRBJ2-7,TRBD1,CASIRLGQGPYEQYF,TGTGCCAGCATCCGGCTGGGACAGGGTCCCTACGAGCAGTACTTC
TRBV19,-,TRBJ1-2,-,CASSPQDRLSYGYTF,TGTGCCAGTAGTCCTCAGGACAGACTTTCCTATGGCTACACCTTC
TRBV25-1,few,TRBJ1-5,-,CASSAGNSNQPQHF,TGTGCCAGCAGTGCCGGGAATAGCAATCAGCCCCAGCATTTT
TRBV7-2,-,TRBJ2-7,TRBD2,CASSQSSGISSYEQYF,TGTGCCAGCAGCCAGTCTAGCGGTATAAGCTCCTACGAGCAGTACTTC
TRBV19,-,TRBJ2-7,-,CASSMLPAGEGIHEQYF,TGTGCCAGTAGTATGCTCCCGGCAGGTGAGGGAATCCACGAGCAGTACTTC
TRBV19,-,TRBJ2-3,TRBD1,CASSIARDRAGTDTQYF,TGTGCCAGTAGTATAGCCCGGGACAGGGCGGGCACAGATACGCAGTATTTT
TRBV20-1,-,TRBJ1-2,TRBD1,CSASEGDRPNYGYTF,TGCAGTGCTAGTGAGGGGGACAGACCAAACTATGGCTACACCTTC
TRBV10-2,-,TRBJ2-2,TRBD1,CASSVTGGGTGELFF,TGCGCCAGCAGCGTGACAGGGGGTGGGACCGGGGAGCTGTTTTTT
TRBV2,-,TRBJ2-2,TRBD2,CASSSHLAAGAGELFF,TGTGCCAGCAGCTCCCATCTAGCGGCGGGGGCCGGGGAGCTGTTTTTT
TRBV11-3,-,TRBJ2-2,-,CASSFSWGSGTGELFF,TGTGCCAGCAGCTTCAGTTGGGGTAGCGGCACCGGGGAGCTGTTTTTT
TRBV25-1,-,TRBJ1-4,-,CASSLFANEKLFF,TGTGCCAGCAGCCTATTTGCAAATGAAAAACTGTTTTTT
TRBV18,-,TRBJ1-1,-,CASSPTGANTEAFF,TGTGCCAGCTCACCGACAGGCGCGAACACTGAAGCTTTCTTT
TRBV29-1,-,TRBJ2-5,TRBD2,CSVEGLAGGRGETQYF,TGCAGCGTCGAGGGACTAGCGGGAGGCCGAGGAGAGACCCAGTACTTC
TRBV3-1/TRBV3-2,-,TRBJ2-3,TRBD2,CASSQRGLADTQYF,TGTGCCAGCAGCCAAAGGGGACTAGCGGATACGCAGTATTTT
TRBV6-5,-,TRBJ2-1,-,CASSYSAGLREQFF,TGTGCCAGCAGTTACTCGGCGGGACTTCGTGAGCAGTTCTTC
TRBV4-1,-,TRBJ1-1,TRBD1,CASSQMTGGPNTEAFF,TGCGCCAGCAGCCAGATGACAGGGGGGCCGAACACTGAAGCTTTCTTT
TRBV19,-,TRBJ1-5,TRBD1,CASGQGASNQPQHF,TGTGCCAGTGGACAGGGGGCTTCCAATCAGCCCCAGCATTTT
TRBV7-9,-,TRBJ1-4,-,CASSSGVEVEKLFF,TGTGCCAGCAGCTCAGGGGTGGAGGTTGAAAAACTGTTTTTT
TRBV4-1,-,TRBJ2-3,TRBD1,CASSQAGTGSTDTQYF,TGCGCCAGCAGCCAAGCTGGGACAGGGAGCACAGATACGCAGTATTTT
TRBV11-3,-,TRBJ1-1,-,CASSPTTGTQVGMNTEAFF,TGTGCCAGCAGCCCTACCACCGGGACACAAGTTGGGATGAACACTGAAGCTTTCTTT
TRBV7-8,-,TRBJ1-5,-,CASSSSGESNQPQHF,TGTGCCAGCAGCTCCTCCGGAGAAAGCAATCAGCCCCAGCATTTT
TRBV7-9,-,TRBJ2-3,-,CASSLPGLSRDTQYF,TGTGCCAGCAGCCTCCCAGGGCTTAGCAGGGATACGCAGTATTTT
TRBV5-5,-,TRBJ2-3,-,CASSLGGAKDTQYF,TGTGCCAGCAGCTTGGGCGGGGCAAAAGATACGCAGTATTTT
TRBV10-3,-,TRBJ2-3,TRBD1,CAIRNRGAGDTQYF,TGTGCCATCAGAAACAGGGGGGCAGGAGATACGCAGTATTTT
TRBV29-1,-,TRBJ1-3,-,CSVGGGAGNTIYF,TGCAGCGTTGGAGGGGGAGCTGGAAACACCATATATTTT
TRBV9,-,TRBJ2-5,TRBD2,CASSARGVSGRVQETQYF,TGTGCCAGCAGCGCCCGTGGTGTGAGCGGGAGGGTTCAAGAGACCCAGTACTTC
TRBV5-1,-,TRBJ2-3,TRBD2,CASSLVAGGPGDTQYF,TGCGCCAGCAGCTTGGTGGCGGGAGGGCCGGGAGATACGCAGTATTTT
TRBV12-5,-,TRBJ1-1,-,CASGKQRNTEAFF,TGTGCTAGTGGCAAACAGAGAAACACTGAAGCTTTCTTT
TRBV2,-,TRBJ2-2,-,CARPPGGLGTGELFF,TGTGCCAGACCCCCAGGCGGGTTGGGCACCGGGGAGCTGTTTTTT
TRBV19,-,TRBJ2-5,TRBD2,CASSLREVGETQYF,TGTGCCAGTAGTCTCCGGGAGGTAGGAGAGACCCAGTACTTC
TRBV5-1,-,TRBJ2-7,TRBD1,CASKLGTGTGVYEQYF,TGCGCCAGCAAACTTGGAACGGGGACAGGGGTTTACGAGCAGTACTTC
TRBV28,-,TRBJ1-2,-,CASSLTENYGYTF,TGTGCCAGCAGTTTAACAGAGAACTATGGCTACACCTTC
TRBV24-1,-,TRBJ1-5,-,CATFPWGRVNQPQHF,TGTGCCACGTTTCCCTGGGGCAGGGTCAATCAGCCCCAGCATTTT